These 9 T cell receptor beta chains originate from one sample sequenced in a study of human versus mouse CDR3 diversity and MHC coevolution (dated by TCRdb to 2016 to 2017). Receptor libraries were prepared by the immunoSEQ multiplex PCR assay. In its TCRdb copy, this immuneACCESS table keeps in-frame sequences only and misses some clones. Where compared with another copy, unresolved V genes explain less than half of these, and the others have no known cause. The sample contains 60,000 or so clones, 94% of them found a single time. The ten most abundant clones make up approximately 19% of the sample. Sequences were obtained from naive CD4+ T cells from blood. Taken with the paper, the label for cell subset or site translates to: CD45RO-negative CD62L-positive naive CD4 T cells. The receptor source for this set is a person aged 55 to 69 in good health.

V and J are TRBV7-3 and TRBJ2-1, with 8 bases lining up with TRBD2. Germline V CDR1 and CDR2: SGHTA, FQGTGA. The CDR3 is made up of 15 amino acids. V lost 2 bases and J lost 8; bases outside the gene matches: 8. The CDR3 reads CASSLDGTRLDEQFF. The CDR3 DNA is TGTGCCAGCAGCTTAGACGGGACTAGACTAGATGAGCAGTTCTTC.

This chain links TRBV5-4 with TRBJ1-4; TRBD1 is a possible D gene (5 bases). Trimming left V 0 bases short and J 5 bases short, with 5 bases between. The length of the CDR3 is 13 residues. Germline loops: CDR1 SGHNT, CDR2 YYREEE (reference sequence). The CDR3 is CASSLAGNEKLFF. Here the CDR3 DNA reads TGTGCCAGCAGCTTGGCAGGGAATGAAAAACTGTTTTTT. Full variable domain (missing parts from reference TRBV5-4 and TRBJ1-4): ETGVTQSPTHLIKTRGQQVTLRCSSQSGHNTVSWYQQALGQGPQFIFQYYREEENGRGNFPPRFSGLQFPNYSSELNVNALELDDSALYLCASSLAGNEKLFFGSGTQLSVL.

The J gene is TRBJ1-4, the V gene TRBV11-3; D unresolved. The CDR3 totals 14 residues. The V gene's germline CDR1 is SGHNT and CDR2 YENEEA. The V gene lost 5 bases and the J gene lost 4 bases, with 11 bases spanning the gap. In DNA form, the CDR3 reads TGTGCCAGCAGCCCTACCCGGGTTAATGAAAAACTGTTTTTT. It encodes CASSPTRVNEKLFF.

This chain links TRBV19 with TRBJ2-2, with D possibly matching TRBD1 (5 bases). V was clipped by 4 bases and J by 4 bases, with 10 bases between them. The CDR3 covers 14 residues. CDR1 and CDR2 (germline): LNHDA, SQIVND (reference sequence). The CDR3 DNA reads as TGTGCCAGTAGTACAGGGTCTTCCACCGGGGAGCTGTTTTTT. Encoded protein: CASSTGSSTGELFF.

The genes are TRBV10-3 and TRBJ2-5; 11 positions agree with TRBD2. Trimming removed 0 bases from V and 1 base from J; junction bases left unmatched: 4. CDR1 is ENHRY and CDR2 is SYGVKD in the germline V gene. There are 17 residues in the CDR3. In nucleotides, the CDR3 is TGTGCCATCAGTGAGTCACTAGCGGGAGTAACCCAAGAGACCCAGTACTTC. It is translated as CAISESLAGVTQETQYF.

The V and J genes are TRBV6-6 and TRBJ2-1, with no clear D. The CDR3 length is 14 residues. Between the trimmed V and J ends, which lost 0 bases and 5 bases, there was a span of 8 bases. Germline lookup yields CDR1 MNHNY and CDR2 SVGAGI (reference sequence). CDR3 in DNA: TGTGCCAGCAGTTACTCGGCTTTAAACAATGAGCAGTTCTTC. Translating gives CASSYSALNNEQFF.

Written as DNA, the CDR3 is TGCAGCGTTGAAAAGGAGGTGGTCACTGAAGCTTTCTTT. The encoded protein is CSVEKEVVTEAFF. The chain joins TRBV29-1 to TRBJ1-1, with D unclear. Deletions cut 2 bases from V and 4 bases from J, with 11 bases between. The V gene's germline CDR1 is SQVTM and CDR2 ANQGSEA. The CDR3 loop spans 13 amino acids.

The V and J genes are TRBV5-1 and TRBJ2-5, with 10 bases that match TRBD1. Germline V gene data show CDR1 as SGHRS and CDR2 as YFSETQ. The V and J ends lost 1 base and 0 bases, in that order; junction bases with no gene match: 3. The CDR3 is made up of 16 amino acids. The DNA for the CDR3 is TGCGCCAGCAGCTTGATGGGACAGGGGAACCAAGAGACCCAGTACTTC. This gives the protein CASSLMGQGNQETQYF.

This chain connects TRBV30 to TRBJ1-3; TRBD1 matches at 7 bases. This CDR3 contains 15 residues. From germline, CDR1 is GTSNPN and CDR2 SVGIG (reference sequence). With V trimmed by 0 bases and J by 4 bases, 6 bases remained unmatched. The chain's CDR3 is CAWSVGRGSGNTIYF. The CDR3 bases are TGTGCCTGGAGTGTTGGCAGGGGGTCAGGAAACACCATATATTTT.